The following is a T cell receptor (beta chain) sequence with its context. The CDR3 spans 14 residues. Germline lookup yields CDR1 LGHDT and CDR2 YNNKEL (reference sequence). V was pared by 3 bases and J by 4 bases, with 10 bases between. Via MiXCR, TCRdb re-called the RT-PCR reads, giving one row per CDR3 protein. The sample records more than 600,000 distinct CDR3 sequences, over 12% being singletons. The clonotype originates from a female donor in good health, serving as a healthy control. This rearrangement joins TRBV3-1 to TRBJ1-3; unclear D gene. The sequenced material came from memory CD4+ T cells from blood. The CDR3 DNA follows: TGTGCCAGCAGCCACGCCGCGTCGGGAAACACCATATATTTT. Translating it yields CASSHAASGNTIYF.